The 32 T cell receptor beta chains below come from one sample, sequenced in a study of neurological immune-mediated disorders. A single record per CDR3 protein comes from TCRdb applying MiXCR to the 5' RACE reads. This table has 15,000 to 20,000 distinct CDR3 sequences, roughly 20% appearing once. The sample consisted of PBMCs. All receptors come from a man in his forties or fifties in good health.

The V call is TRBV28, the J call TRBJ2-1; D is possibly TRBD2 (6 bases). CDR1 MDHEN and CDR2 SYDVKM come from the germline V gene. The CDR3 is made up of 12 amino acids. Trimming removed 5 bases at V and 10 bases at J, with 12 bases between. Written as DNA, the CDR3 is TGTGCCAGCAGTAGGAGGGTTGGAGAGCAGTTCTTC. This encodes CASSRRVGEQFF.

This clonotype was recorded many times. Here the CDR3 reads CASSLTGQGPDTQYF. The CDR3 DNA reads TGTGCCAGCAGCTTAACGGGCCAGGGCCCAGATACGCAGTATTTT. The chain combines TRBV7-3 with TRBJ2-3; TRBD1 might be the D (5 bases). The CDR3 sequence is 15 residues long. From germline, CDR1 is SGHTA and CDR2 FQGTGA. Trimming took off 0 bases at V and 4 bases at J, with 11 bases between the two ends.

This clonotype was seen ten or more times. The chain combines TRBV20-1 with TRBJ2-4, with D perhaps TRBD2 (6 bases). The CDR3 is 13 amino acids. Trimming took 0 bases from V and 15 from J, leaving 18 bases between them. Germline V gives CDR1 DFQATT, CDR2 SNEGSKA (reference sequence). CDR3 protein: CSARDRWGRFSYF. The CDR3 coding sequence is TGCAGTGCTAGAGATCGGTGGGGGAGGTTCTCGTACTTC.

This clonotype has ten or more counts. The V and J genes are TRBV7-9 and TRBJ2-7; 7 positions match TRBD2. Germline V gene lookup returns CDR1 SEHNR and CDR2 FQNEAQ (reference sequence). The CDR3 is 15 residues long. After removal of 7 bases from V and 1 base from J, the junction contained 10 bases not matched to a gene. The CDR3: CASTPRGGGSYEQYF. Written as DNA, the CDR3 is TGTGCCAGCACCCCGAGGGGCGGGGGATCCTACGAGCAGTACTTC.

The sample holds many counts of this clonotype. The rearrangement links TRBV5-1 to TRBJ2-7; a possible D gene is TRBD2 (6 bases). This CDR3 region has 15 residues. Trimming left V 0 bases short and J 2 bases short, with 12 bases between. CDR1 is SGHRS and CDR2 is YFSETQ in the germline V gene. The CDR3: CASSLDRGSTYEQYF. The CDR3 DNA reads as TGCGCCAGCAGCTTGGATCGGGGGTCAACCTACGAGCAGTACTTC.

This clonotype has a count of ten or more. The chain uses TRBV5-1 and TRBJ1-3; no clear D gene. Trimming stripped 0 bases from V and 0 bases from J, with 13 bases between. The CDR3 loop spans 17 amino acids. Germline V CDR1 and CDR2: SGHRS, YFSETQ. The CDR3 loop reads CASSLVTLRDSGNTIYF. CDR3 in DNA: TGCGCCAGCAGCTTGGTTACTCTCAGAGACTCTGGAAACACCATATATTTT.

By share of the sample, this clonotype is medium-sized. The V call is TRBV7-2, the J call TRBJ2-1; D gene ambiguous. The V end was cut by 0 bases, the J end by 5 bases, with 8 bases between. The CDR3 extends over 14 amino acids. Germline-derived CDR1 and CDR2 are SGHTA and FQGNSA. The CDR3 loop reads CASSLADVHNEQFF. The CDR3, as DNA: TGTGCCAGCAGCTTAGCGGACGTCCACAATGAGCAGTTCTTC.

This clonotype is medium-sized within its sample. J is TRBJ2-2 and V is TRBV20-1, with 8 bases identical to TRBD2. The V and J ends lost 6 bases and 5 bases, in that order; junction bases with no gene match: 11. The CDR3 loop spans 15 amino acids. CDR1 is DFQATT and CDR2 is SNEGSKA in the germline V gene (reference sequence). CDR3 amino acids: CSARAGDGGTGELFF. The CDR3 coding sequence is TGCAGTGCCCGAGCGGGAGATGGGGGGACCGGGGAGCTGTTTTTT.

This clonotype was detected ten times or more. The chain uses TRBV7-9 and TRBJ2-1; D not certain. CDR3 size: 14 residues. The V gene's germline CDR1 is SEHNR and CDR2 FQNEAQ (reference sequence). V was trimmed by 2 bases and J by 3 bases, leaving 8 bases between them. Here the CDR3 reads CASSLLVGYNEQFF. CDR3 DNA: TGTGCCAGCAGCTTACTAGTAGGCTACAATGAGCAGTTCTTC.

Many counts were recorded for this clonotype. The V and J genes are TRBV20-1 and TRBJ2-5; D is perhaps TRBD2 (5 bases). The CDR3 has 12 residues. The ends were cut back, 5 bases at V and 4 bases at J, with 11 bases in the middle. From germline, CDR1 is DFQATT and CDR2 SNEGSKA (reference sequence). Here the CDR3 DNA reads TGCAGTGCTTCGGGGTGGGCAGAGACCCAGTACTTC. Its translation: CSASGWAETQYF.

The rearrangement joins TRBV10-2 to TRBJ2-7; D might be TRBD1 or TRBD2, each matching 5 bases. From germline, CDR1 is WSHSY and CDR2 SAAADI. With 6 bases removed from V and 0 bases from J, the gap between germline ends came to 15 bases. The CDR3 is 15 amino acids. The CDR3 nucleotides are TGCGCCAGCAGGGATGGGGACGCAAGCTCCTACGAGCAGTACTTC. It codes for CASRDGDASSYEQYF.

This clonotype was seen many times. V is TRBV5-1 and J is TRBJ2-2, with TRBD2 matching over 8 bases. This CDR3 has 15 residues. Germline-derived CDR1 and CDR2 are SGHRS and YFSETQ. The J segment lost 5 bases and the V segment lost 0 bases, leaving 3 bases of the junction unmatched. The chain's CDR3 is CASSLVTSGTGELFF. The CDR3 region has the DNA TGCGCCAGCAGCTTGGTAACTAGCGGTACCGGGGAGCTGTTTTTT.

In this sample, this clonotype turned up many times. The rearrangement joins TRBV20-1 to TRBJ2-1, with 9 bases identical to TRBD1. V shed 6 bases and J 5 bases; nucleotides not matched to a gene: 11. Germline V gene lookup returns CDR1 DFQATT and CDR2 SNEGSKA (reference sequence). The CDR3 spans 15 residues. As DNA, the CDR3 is TGCAGTGCGGAGGGGACAGGGAGAGGGGACAATGAGCAGTTCTTC. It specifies CSAEGTGRGDNEQFF.

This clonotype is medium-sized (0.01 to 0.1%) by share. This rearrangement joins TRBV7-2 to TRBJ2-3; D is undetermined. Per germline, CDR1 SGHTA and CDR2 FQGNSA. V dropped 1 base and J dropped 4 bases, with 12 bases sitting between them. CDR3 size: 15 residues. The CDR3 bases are TGTGCCAGCAGCTTAGAGGCTTCGGTTGCAGATACGCAGTATTTT. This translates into CASSLEASVADTQYF.

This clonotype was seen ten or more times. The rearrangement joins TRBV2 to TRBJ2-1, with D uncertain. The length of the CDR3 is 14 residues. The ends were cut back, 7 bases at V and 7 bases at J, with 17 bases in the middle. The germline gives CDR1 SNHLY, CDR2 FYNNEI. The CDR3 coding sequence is TGTGCCAGCAAGAGGACCTCTCAAGAAAATGAGCAGTTCTTC. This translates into CASKRTSQENEQFF. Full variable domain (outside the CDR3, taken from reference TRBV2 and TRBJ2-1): EPEVTQTPSHQVTQMGQEVILRCVPISNHLYFYWYRQILGQKVEFLVSFYNNEISEKSEIFDDQFSVERPDGSNFTLKIRSTKLEDSAMYFCASKRTSQENEQFFGPGTRLTVL.

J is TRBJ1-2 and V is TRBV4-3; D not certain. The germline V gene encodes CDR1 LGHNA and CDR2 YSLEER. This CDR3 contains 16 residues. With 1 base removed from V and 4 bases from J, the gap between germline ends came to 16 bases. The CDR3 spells CASSQATTVSIYGYTF. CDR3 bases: TGCGCCAGCAGCCAAGCGACGACGGTATCGATCTATGGCTACACCTTC.

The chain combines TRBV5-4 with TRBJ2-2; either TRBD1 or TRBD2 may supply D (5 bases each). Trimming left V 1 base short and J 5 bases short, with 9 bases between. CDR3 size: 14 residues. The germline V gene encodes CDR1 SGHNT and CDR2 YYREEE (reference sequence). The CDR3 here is CASSLYGGTGELFF. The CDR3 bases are TGTGCCAGCAGCTTGTATGGGGGAACCGGGGAGCTGTTTTTT.

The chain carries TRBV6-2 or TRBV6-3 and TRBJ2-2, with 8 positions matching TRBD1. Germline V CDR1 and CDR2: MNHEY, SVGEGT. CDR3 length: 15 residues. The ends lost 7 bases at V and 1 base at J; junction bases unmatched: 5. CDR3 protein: CASIRDRLNTGELFF. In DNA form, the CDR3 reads TGTGCCAGCATTAGGGACAGGCTGAACACCGGGGAGCTGTTTTTT.

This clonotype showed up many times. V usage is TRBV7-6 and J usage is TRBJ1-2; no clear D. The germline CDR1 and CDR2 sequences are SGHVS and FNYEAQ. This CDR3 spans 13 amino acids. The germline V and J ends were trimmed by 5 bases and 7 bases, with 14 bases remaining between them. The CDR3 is CASSGPRWSGYTF. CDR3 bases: TGTGCCAGCAGCGGCCCGCGGTGGAGTGGCTACACCTTC.

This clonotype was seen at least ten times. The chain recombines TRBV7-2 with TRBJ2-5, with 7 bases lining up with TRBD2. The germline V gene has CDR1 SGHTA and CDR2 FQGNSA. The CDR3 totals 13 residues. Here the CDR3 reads CALGEVREGTQYF. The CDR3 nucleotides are TGTGCTTTGGGGGAAGTCAGGGAGGGGACCCAGTACTTC.

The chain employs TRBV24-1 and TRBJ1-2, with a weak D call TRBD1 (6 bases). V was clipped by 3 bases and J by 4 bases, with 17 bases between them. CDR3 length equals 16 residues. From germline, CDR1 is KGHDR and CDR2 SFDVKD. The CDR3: CATSDPKDRLSYGYTF. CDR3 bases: TGTGCCACCAGTGATCCTAAGGACAGATTATCCTATGGCTACACCTTC.

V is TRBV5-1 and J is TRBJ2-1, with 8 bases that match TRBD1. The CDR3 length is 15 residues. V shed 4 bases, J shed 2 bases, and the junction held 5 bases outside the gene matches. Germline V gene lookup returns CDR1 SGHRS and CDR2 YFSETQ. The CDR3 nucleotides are TGCGCCAGCAGCGACCAGGGGGCCCCCTACAATGAGCAGTTCTTC. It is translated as CASSDQGAPYNEQFF.

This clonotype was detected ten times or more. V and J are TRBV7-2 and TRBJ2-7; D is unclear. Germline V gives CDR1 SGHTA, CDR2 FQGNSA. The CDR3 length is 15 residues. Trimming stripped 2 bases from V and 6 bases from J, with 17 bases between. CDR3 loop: CASSLRNLSRPEQYF. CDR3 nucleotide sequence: TGTGCCAGCAGCTTACGGAACCTCTCTCGTCCCGAGCAGTACTTC.

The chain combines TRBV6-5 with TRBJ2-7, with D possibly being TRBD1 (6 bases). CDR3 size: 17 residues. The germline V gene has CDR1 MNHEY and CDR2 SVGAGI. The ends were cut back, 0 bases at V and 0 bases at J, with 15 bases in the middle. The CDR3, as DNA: TGTGCCAGCAGTTACTCGGATTTCGGGGACAACTCCTACGAGCAGTACTTC. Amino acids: CASSYSDFGDNSYEQYF.

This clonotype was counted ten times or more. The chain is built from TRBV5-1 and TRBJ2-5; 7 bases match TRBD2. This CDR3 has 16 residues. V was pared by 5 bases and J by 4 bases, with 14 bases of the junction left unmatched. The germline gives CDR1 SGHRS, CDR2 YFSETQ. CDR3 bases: TGCGCCAGCAGTCTTGGTGAGCGGGACGATCGAGAGACCCAGTACTTC. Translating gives CASSLGERDDRETQYF. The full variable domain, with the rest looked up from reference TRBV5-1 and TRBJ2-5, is KAGVTQTPRYLIKTRGQQVTLSCSPISGHRSVSWYQQTPGQGLQFLFEYFSETQRNKGNFPGRFSGRQFSNSRSEMNVSTLELGDSALYLCASSLGERDDRETQYFGPGTRLLVL.

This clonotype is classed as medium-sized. CDR3 in amino acids: CSVYGLAGADTQYF. CDR3 in DNA: TGCAGCGTCTACGGACTAGCCGGAGCAGATACGCAGTATTTT. The rearrangement links TRBV29-1 to TRBJ2-3, with 8 bases identical to TRBD2. The CDR3 has 14 residues. The germline gives CDR1 SQVTM, CDR2 ANQGSEA. V shed 6 bases, J shed 4 bases, and the junction held 9 bases outside the gene matches.

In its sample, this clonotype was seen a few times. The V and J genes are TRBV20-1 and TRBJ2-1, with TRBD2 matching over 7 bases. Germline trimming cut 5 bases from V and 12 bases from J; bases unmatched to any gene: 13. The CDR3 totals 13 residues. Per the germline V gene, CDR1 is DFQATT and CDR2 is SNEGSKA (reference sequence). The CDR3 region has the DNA TGCAGTGCTGGGCGCCTAGCGGCTGTTGGGCAGTTCTTC. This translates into CSAGRLAAVGQFF.

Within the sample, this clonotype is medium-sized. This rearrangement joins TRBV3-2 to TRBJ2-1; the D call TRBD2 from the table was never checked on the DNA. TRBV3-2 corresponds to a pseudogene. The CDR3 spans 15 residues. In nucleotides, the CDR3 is TGTGCCAGCAGCCAAACTAGCGGGACTAACAATGAGCAGTTCTTC. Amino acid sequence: CASSQTSGTNNEQFF.

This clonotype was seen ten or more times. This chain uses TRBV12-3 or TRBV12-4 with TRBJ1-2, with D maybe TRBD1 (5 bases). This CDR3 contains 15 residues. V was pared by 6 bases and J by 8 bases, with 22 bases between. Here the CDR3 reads CASSKGLGAIGGYTF. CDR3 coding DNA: TGTGCCAGCAGCAAGGGGTTAGGGGCGATTGGAGGCTACACCTTC.

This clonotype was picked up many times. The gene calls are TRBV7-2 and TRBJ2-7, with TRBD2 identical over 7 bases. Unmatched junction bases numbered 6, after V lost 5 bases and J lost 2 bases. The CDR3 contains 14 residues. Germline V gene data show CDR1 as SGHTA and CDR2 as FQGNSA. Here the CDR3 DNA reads TGTGCCAGCAGCGCCCAAGGACTAGCCTACGAGCAGTACTTC. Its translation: CASSAQGLAYEQYF.

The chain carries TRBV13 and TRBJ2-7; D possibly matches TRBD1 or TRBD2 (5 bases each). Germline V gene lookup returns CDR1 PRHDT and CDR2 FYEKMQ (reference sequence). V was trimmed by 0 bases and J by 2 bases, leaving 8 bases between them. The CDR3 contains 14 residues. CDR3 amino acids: CASSLGGDPYEQYF. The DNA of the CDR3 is TGTGCCAGCAGCTTAGGAGGGGACCCCTACGAGCAGTACTTC.

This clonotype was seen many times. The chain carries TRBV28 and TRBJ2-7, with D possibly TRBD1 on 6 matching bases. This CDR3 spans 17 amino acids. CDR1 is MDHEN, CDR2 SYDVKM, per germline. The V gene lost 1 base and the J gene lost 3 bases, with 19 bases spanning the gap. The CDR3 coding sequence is TGTGCCAGCAGTTTATCCACGACAGGTTCGAGGTTCTACGAGCAGTACTTC. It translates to CASSLSTTGSRFYEQYF. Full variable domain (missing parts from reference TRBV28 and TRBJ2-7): DVKVTQSSRYLVKRTGEKVFLECVQDMDHENMFWYRQDPGLGLRLIYFSYDVKMKEKGDIPEGYSVSREKKERFSLILESASTNQTSMYLCASSLSTTGSRFYEQYFGPGTRLTVT.